This TCR beta chain was captured in a study of OX40 agonist ivuxolimab in advanced cancers. This clone was recorded only once. The data were produced by immunoSEQ multiplex PCR, yet TCRdb's version contains in-frame clones alone and is incomplete. The sample includes approximately 140 clones, around 75% of them seen just once. This CDR3 has 17 amino acids. V lost 7 bases and J lost 1; bases outside the gene matches: 14. CDR1 and CDR2 from the germline V gene are SGHRS and YFSETQ. The clonotype was recovered from an adult with an advanced solid tumor such as melanoma, head and neck, liver or kidney cancer. This chain links TRBV5-1 with TRBJ2-4, with 7 nucleotides matching TRBD1. This material was collected in a trial of the OX40 agonist ivuxolimab. CDR3 sequence: CASRPRQGGDAKNIQYF. The CDR3 DNA reads TGCGCCAGCCGCCCTCGACAGGGTGGGGACGCCAAAAACATTCAGTACTTC.